This T cell receptor (beta chain) is from a study of metastatic and nonmetastatic thyroid tumors. TCRdb redid the clone calls on the PCR reads using MiXCR. The sample contains some 13,000 clones, 20% to 30% of which appear only once. Trimming shortened V by 0 bases and J by 10 bases, and 22 bases separated the two germline ends. Germline loops: CDR1 SGHRS, CDR2 YFSETQ. The CDR3 totals 16 residues. The entire patient cohort was treatment-naive prior to thyroid surgery. The clonotype comes from a female donor with papillary thyroid cancer or a benign thyroid nodule (not recorded which). Some clones in this sample may be carry-over from other donors' samples. The material sequenced was tumor tissue. V usage is TRBV5-1 and J usage is TRBJ2-5; D is possibly TRBD2 (6 bases). The CDR3 nucleotides are TGCGCCAGCAGCTTGGCCGCGGACTTCGGAGGGGATATCCAGTACTTC. Translated: CASSLAADFGGDIQYF.